The rows below give T cell receptor beta chains drawn from one sample of a study of PD-1 blockade in classical Hodgkin lymphoma. TCRdb's table, derived via immunoSEQ multiplex PCR, lists solely in-frame clones and lacks some. The repertoire holds almost 9,500 clones, around 92% seen once, with approximately 8.4% in the top ten. Sequenced input: CD8+ T cells from blood. All receptors come from a human donor with classical Hodgkin lymphoma. Each CDR3 is given with its conserved first and last residue. D genes are given only for firm matches. The size entry is marked missing in some rows and otherwise reads once, few, many or a size class.

>TRBD1|TRBJ2-7|14|TRBV2|NA
CASRRQGTPWEQYF
TGTGCCAGCAGACGACAGGGAACCCCTTGGGAGCAGTACTTC
>NA|TRBJ2-1|15|TRBV4-1|NA
CASRLDYRQNNEQFF
TGCGCCAGCAGGCTCGATTACCGACAGAACAATGAGCAGTTCTTC
>TRBD1|TRBJ2-1|18|TRBV7-6|NA
CASSLVILVGTGNNEQFF
TGTGCCAGCAGCTTAGTTATCTTGGTCGGGACAGGGAACAATGAGCAGTTCTTC
>NA|TRBJ2-1|14|TRBV7-8|NA
CASSLVGRFYEQFF
TGTGCCAGCAGCTTAGTCGGGAGATTCTATGAGCAGTTCTTC
>NA|TRBJ2-7|13|TRBV5-4|NA
CASSLDMFYEQYF
TGTGCCAGCAGCTTGGACATGTTCTACGAGCAGTACTTC
>NA|TRBJ2-7|13|TRBV29-1|NA
CSVMDGSSYEQYF
TGCAGCGTCATGGACGGGAGCTCCTACGAGCAGTACTTC
>NA|TRBJ2-7|13|TRBV19|NA
CASSTRSHYEQYF
TGTGCCAGTAGTACGCGGTCCCACTACGAGCAGTACTTC
>TRBD2|TRBJ2-1|16|TRBV28|NA
CASTPTIGTSFNEQFF
TGTGCCAGCACCCCCACGATAGGGACTAGCTTCAATGAGCAGTTCTTC
>NA|TRBJ1-1|14|TRBV7-6|NA
CASSLYRMNTEAFF
TGTGCCAGCAGCTTGTACAGGATGAACACTGAAGCTTTCTTT
>TRBD2|TRBJ2-2|15|TRBV6-6|NA
CASSEREGRSGELFF
TGTGCCAGCAGTGAGCGGGAGGGGCGCTCCGGGGAGCTGTTTTTT
>TRBD2|TRBJ2-7|14|TRBV5-8|NA
CASSLGGSSYEQYF
TGTGCCAGCAGCTTAGGCGGGAGCTCCTACGAGCAGTACTTC
>TRBD2|TRBJ2-5|16|TRBV4-1|NA
CASSPIRTSGGETQYF
TGCGCCAGCAGCCCAATCCGGACTAGCGGGGGAGAGACCCAGTACTTC
>NA|TRBJ1-5|14|TRBV28|NA
CASMETTRNQPQHF
TGTGCCAGCATGGAGACGACCCGGAATCAGCCCCAGCATTTT
>NA|TRBJ2-3|13|TRBV28|NA
CASSFHSNQPQYF
TGTGCCAGCAGTTTCCATAGCAATCAGCCCCAGTATTTT
>NA|TRBJ2-5|13|TRBV6-5|NA
CASSYYSQETQYF
TGTGCCAGCAGTTATTACAGTCAAGAGACCCAGTACTTC
>NA|TRBJ2-3|15|TRBV7-3|NA
CASDQRVTGADTQYF
TGTGCCAGCGACCAACGGGTGACGGGCGCAGATACGCAGTATTTT
>NA|TRBJ2-3|16|TRBV28|NA
CASSPRTKRASDTQYF
TGTGCCAGCAGTCCCCGGACTAAGCGGGCATCAGATACGCAGTATTTT
>NA|TRBJ1-1|14|TRBV5-6|NA
CASTDTRDGSEAFF
TGTGCCAGCACCGATACGAGGGATGGGTCTGAAGCTTTCTTT
>NA|TRBJ2-1|13|TRBV18|NA
CASSPGGRNEQFF
TGTGCCAGCTCACCAGGGGGGAGGAATGAGCAGTTCTTC
>NA|TRBJ1-1|12|TRBV19|NA
CALEQGSTEAFF
TGTGCCTTAGAACAGGGATCCACTGAAGCTTTCTTT
>NA|TRBJ1-2|13|TRBV5-1|NA
CASSFTDYYGYTF
TGCGCCAGCAGCTTCACAGACTACTATGGCTACACCTTC
>TRBD2|TRBJ2-2|16|TRBV27|NA
CASSLGDGGANGELFF
TGTGCCAGCAGTTTAGGGGACGGGGGGGCCAACGGGGAGCTGTTTTTT
>TRBD1|TRBJ1-6|16|TRBV29-1|NA
CSVIGTVQGAYSPLHF
TGCAGCGTGATCGGAACGGTACAGGGGGCTTACTCACCCCTCCACTTT
>NA|TRBJ2-1|14|TRBV13|NA
CASSLGTAIDEQFF
TGTGCCAGCAGCTTAGGGACAGCTATCGATGAGCAGTTCTTC
>NA|TRBJ2-7|15|TRBV19|NA
CASSDRTEYSYEQYF
TGTGCCAGTAGTGATAGGACGGAGTACTCCTACGAGCAGTACTTC
>TRBD2|TRBJ2-1|15|TRBV6-1|NA
CASSDLAGGENEQFF
TGTGCCAGCAGTGATTTGGCGGGGGGGGAAAATGAGCAGTTCTTC
>NA|TRBJ2-7|16|TRBV18|NA
CASSPPDRINPYEQYF
TGTGCCAGCTCACCACCGGATCGAATTAACCCCTACGAGCAGTACTTC
>NA|TRBJ1-1|13|TRBV7-2|NA
CASSLAHWSEAFF
TGTGCCAGCAGCTTAGCTCATTGGAGCGAAGCTTTCTTT
>NA|TRBJ2-7|14|TRBV19|NA
CASSNYRDAYEQYF
TGTGCCAGTAGTAACTACAGGGATGCCTACGAGCAGTACTTC
>TRBD1|TRBJ1-2|15|TRBV27|NA
CASSLDRGSNYGYTF
TGTGCCAGCAGTCTAGACAGGGGCTCTAACTATGGCTACACCTTC
>NA|TRBJ1-4|15|TRBV2|NA
CASSEAIVAVEKLFF
TGTGCCAGCAGTGAAGCGATCGTAGCGGTTGAAAAACTGTTTTTT
>NA|TRBJ1-5|15|TRBV4-3|NA
CASSQEAGSNQPQHF
TGCGCCAGCAGCCAAGAGGCGGGCAGCAATCAGCCCCAGCATTTT
>NA|TRBJ1-6|15|TRBV5-1|NA
CASSLDVVYNSPLHF
TGCGCCAGCAGCTTGGACGTTGTTTATAATTCACCCCTCCACTTT
>TRBD2|TRBJ2-7|15|TRBV19|NA
CASAPGLAGFYEQYF
TGTGCCAGTGCCCCGGGACTAGCGGGATTTTACGAGCAGTACTTC
>TRBD1|TRBJ1-1|17|TRBV7-9|NA
CASSLEDRGLMNTEAFF
TGTGCCAGCAGCTTGGAGGACAGGGGGCTGATGAACACTGAAGCTTTCTTT
>TRBD2|TRBJ2-5|12|TRBV5-1|NA
CASQGGTETQYF
TGCGCCAGCCAGGGAGGGACGGAGACCCAGTACTTC
>NA|TRBJ2-3|15|TRBV5-1|NA
CASSLGGGQADTQYF
TGCGCCAGCAGCTTGGGCGGAGGTCAGGCGGATACGCAGTATTTT
>TRBD2|TRBJ2-2|16|TRBV7-8|few
CAIISRRGGVTGELFF
TGTGCCATTATATCTCGACGGGGGGGCGTTACCGGGGAGCTGTTTTTT
>NA|TRBJ2-1|12|TRBV10-3|NA
CAISEDGLEQFF
TGTGCCATCAGTGAGGACGGGCTAGAACAGTTCTTC
>NA|TRBJ2-7|18|TRBV27|NA
CASRPTGTEHRLVYEQYF
TGTGCCAGCAGGCCGACCGGGACAGAACACCGACTAGTCTACGAGCAGTACTTC
>NA|TRBJ1-1|15|TRBV5-1|NA
CASSLEWVGNTEAFF
TGCGCCAGCAGCTTGGAGTGGGTGGGGAACACTGAAGCTTTCTTT
>NA|TRBJ2-5|16|TRBV6-1|NA
CASSEALRQSIETQYF
TGTGCCAGCAGTGAAGCGCTGAGACAGTCCATCGAGACCCAGTACTTC
>TRBD1|TRBJ2-1|14|TRBV10-2|NA
CASSRDRAYNEQFF
TGCGCCAGCAGTCGGGACAGGGCCTACAATGAGCAGTTCTTC
>TRBD2|TRBJ2-5|17|TRBV28|NA
CASSPAEFGRELETQYF
TGTGCCAGCAGTCCCGCCGAGTTTGGGCGGGAGTTGGAGACCCAGTACTTC
>TRBD1|TRBJ1-5|18|TRBV2|once
CASSEALPGQVSNQPQHF
TGTGCCAGCAGTGAAGCTCTACCGGGACAGGTTAGCAATCAGCCCCAGCATTTT
>TRBD2|TRBJ2-1|15|TRBV7-9|NA
CASSYPTSGNNEQFF
TGTGCCAGCAGCTACCCGACTAGCGGGAATAATGAGCAGTTCTTC
>NA|TRBJ2-1|14|TRBV28|NA
CASSLRPAVHEQFF
TGTGCCAGCAGTTTAAGGCCAGCGGTCCATGAGCAGTTCTTC
>TRBD2|TRBJ2-3|15|TRBV18|NA
CASSPWDYPPDTQYF
TGTGCCAGCTCACCCTGGGACTACCCCCCAGATACGCAGTATTTT
>TRBD2|TRBJ2-7|15|TRBV27|NA
CASSPLAGGAYEQYF
TGTGCCAGCAGTCCCCTAGCGGGAGGGGCCTACGAGCAGTACTTC
>NA|TRBJ1-1|11|TRBV25-1|few
CASSLQYEAFF
TGTGCCAGCAGTCTCCAATATGAAGCTTTCTTT
>NA|TRBJ1-1|14|TRBV27|NA
CASSLSPGNTEAFF
TGTGCCAGCAGTTTATCGCCGGGGAACACTGAAGCTTTCTTT
>TRBD1|TRBJ1-5|14|TRBV6-6|once
CASSSGTDIQPQHF
TGTGCCAGCAGTTCCGGGACAGACATCCAGCCCCAGCATTTT